The present entry profiles one T cell receptor (beta chain) with its context. This clone was observed once. Its antigen is not yet known. The input lacks base qualities; no much larger clone sits a single base away. This specimen belongs to a study of cytomegalovirus exposure and HLA in healthy donors (dated by TCRdb to 2016 to 2017). Regarding the complete study: According to a later analysis, the 120 or so validation repertoires were produced on the same platform as the 666 repertoires of the first cohort. The study aimed to test whether cataloging public T cell receptors could reveal signatures of past pathogen exposure. A separate validation cohort of over 95 different subjects was used in addition to the 666-subject first cohort. To predict cytomegalovirus infection status, the study brought together high-throughput TCR immunosequencing, statistical association of individual TCRs with disease status, and machine learning.

Germline trimming amounts to 7 bases on V and 2 bases on J, with 6 as the count of junction bases outside the gene matches. The CDR3 contains 14 residues, cysteine and phenylalanine counted. Left in the record is the CDR3 DNA by itself, 42 bases read in frame from the first base. CDR1 MNHEY and CDR2 SMNVEV were looked up in the germline V gene (reference sequence). General study outcomes and caveats: A later analysis lacked HLA typing for the validation cohort, so it scored co-occurrence in that cohort across all 130 or so repertoires. Most TCR sequences were seen in very few donors, while some public TCRs were found in many individuals. The authors suggested that the approach could potentially be generalized to other disease states and immunological phenotypes. In the study, 150 to 200 TCR beta chains were listed as associated with cytomegalovirus. The classifier was reported to diagnose cytomegalovirus status with high specificity and sensitivity in both the original and validation cohorts. Subsequent analysis determined that TCRs grouped into clusters in the first cohort also showed a tendency toward co-occurrence across the approximately 120 validation repertoires, and 90% to 95% of cluster scores exceeded 0. Three of the identified cytomegalovirus-associated TCR beta chains were confirmed in vitro to be specific for cytomegalovirus antigens.

The receptor library was made with the immunoSEQ multiplex PCR assay. Under the source paper's analysis protocol: To diagnose cytomegalovirus status from the catalog of TCR beta chain sequences, a statistical classification framework was built. TCRdb holds this immuneACCESS table with in-frame rearrangements only. Some clones are missing; in checked studies, unresolved V genes explain under half, and the rest has no known cause. V and J calls and clone size are given by that table; D and trimming were obtained from the DNA. The table for this sample lists some 72,000 clones; less than 96% of them were counted only once. Of the sample, around 1.6% is held by the ten largest clones. Donors formed part of the validation cohort, which comprised over a hundred subjects and was distinct from the first cohort of 550 to 850 subjects.

The rearranged segments are TRBV27 and TRBJ2-7, with TRBD1 identical over 9 junction bases. Source material: PBMCs. This receptor was identified in a man aged 18 to 30 in good health and CMV-seropositive. The DNA reads as follows: TGTGCCAGCATGACAGGGGGAGCTCCCTACGAGCAGTACTTC. This translates into CASMTGGAPYEQYF.